This T cell receptor beta chain was sequenced in a study of prognosis after radiotherapy for stage I lung cancer. Overall study: There were a few patients who developed distant metastases (median roughly seven months) after radiotherapy, while fewer than 18 showed no significant progression.

This clonotype occurred many times. Genomic DNA provided the template from which TCR beta CDR3 was amplified by two-round multiplex PCR. First-round PCR, the initial amplification, used primers specific to each TRBV and TRBJ gene. MiXCR was run by TCRdb on the multiplex PCR reads, yielding one entry per CDR3 protein. The sample includes tens of thousands of distinct CDR3 sequences, about 37% seen only once; the top ten take about a tenth. There are 17 residues in the CDR3. The V and J ends lost 6 bases and 1 base, in that order; junction bases with no gene match: 7. Germline V lookup: CDR1 ENHRY, CDR2 SYGVKD.

This TCR was sampled from a donor at least 50 years old with non-small cell lung cancer. Sequenced material: PBMCs, taken before or after stereotactic body radiation therapy (not recorded which). This chain links TRBV10-3 with TRBJ2-3; the match to TRBD2 covers 13 bases. This chain's CDR3 is CAIRIGLAGEGTDTQYF. In DNA form, the CDR3 reads TGTGCCATCAGGATAGGACTAGCGGGAGAGGGCACAGATACGCAGTATTTT.